This T cell receptor (beta chain) was observed in a study of cytomegalovirus exposure and HLA in healthy donors. Study details: Early release data held around 82 million unique TCRs from HLA-typed donors.

Amplification used 60 Vbeta primers and 13 Jbeta primers. Sequenced by immunoSEQ multiplex PCR; TCRdb stores in-frame clones only, minus some. The sample holds some 160,000 clones; about 74% are singletons and the top ten take under 2%. The length of the CDR3 is 16 residues. Germline V gene sequence: CDR1 SEHNR, CDR2 FQNEAQ (reference sequence). V was pared by 5 bases and J by 3 bases, with 18 bases between. The sequence came from a woman between 35 and 50 years old in good health and CMV-seronegative. V and J are TRBV7-9 and TRBJ2-3, with D perhaps matching TRBD2 (5 bases). The sequenced material came from PBMCs. DNA of the CDR3: TGTGCCAGCAGCCACGAAGGACTTCAAAAAACAGATACGCAGTATTTT. It yields the protein CASSHEGLQKTDTQYF.